This T cell receptor (beta chain) is drawn from a study of blood T cell repertoires in COVID-19. Study-wide context: Some COVID-19 samples were acute and others convalescent; all came from the United States, Italy and Spain. PBMCs, B-cell-depleted T cells, or T cells were the source of the cDNA or gDNA that made up the material.

Participants came from some 23 US areas, aged about 18 to 95 years. Either two negative PCRs, clearance, or symptom resolution qualified Cohort 3 donors as recovered. Here immunoSEQ multiplex PCR was the method, and the copy in TCRdb shows in-frame clones only, minus some. This sample has about 270,000 clones, with about 89% found just once. CDR1 and CDR2 from the germline V gene are SGHDT and YYEEEE. Trimming removed 0 bases from V and 1 base from J, with 13 bases in between. The CDR3 runs to 16 residues. Sequencing input: PBMCs or T cells enriched from blood (not recorded which). This rearrangement joins TRBV5-6 to TRBJ2-5; no definite D call. This receptor was obtained from a woman between 18 and 29 years old who had recovered from COVID-19. CDR3 coding DNA: TGTGCCAGCAGCTTGGAGCGAGGAACATTCCAAGAGACCCAGTACTTC. Protein product: CASSLERGTFQETQYF.